Reported below is one T cell receptor beta chain. Its antigen is not yet known. Nothing much larger sits one base from this clone, and base qualities are not available. One collaborating source in Seattle enrolled patients while the patients were actively infected and followed the patients over time throughout the course of disease. Each collaborating institution followed its own protocols to collect whole blood in K2EDTA tubes. For TCRbeta analysis, collaborator samples were shipped as frozen whole blood, as isolated PBMCs, or as DNA extracted from either sample type. TCRbeta CDR3 regions were amplified from genomic DNA by means of the immunoSEQ Assay, a bias-controlled multiplex PCR. The source study handled its data this way. The number of nucleated cells in each sample was estimated by amplification of reference gene primers within the assay. To quantify the absolute abundance of each unique TCRbeta CDR3 rearrangement, sequence reads were collapsed and filtered. For each sample, productive Simpson clonality was calculated as the square root of Simpson's diversity index across productive rearrangements. Held by TCRdb, this immuneACCESS table contains in-frame sequences only and omits some clones. Under half of the omission traces to an unresolved V gene where checked; the cause of the rest is unknown. V and J calls and clone size come straight from that table; D and trimming were deduced from the DNA. The sample table holds a few hundred thousand clones, of which roughly 90% were seen once. The ten most abundant clones make up 3% of the sample.

This entry belongs to a study of blood T cell repertoires in COVID-19 (dated by TCRdb to the early 2020s). In terms of the full investigation: Samples covering the acute and convalescent phases of COVID-19 were provided by collaborators in the United States, Italy and Spain. Deeply sampled blood TCRbeta repertoires from subjects exposed to, actively infected with, or recovered from COVID-19 were included in the dataset. The material from the prospective study consisted of cDNA or gDNA derived from T cells, B-cell-depleted T cells, or PBMCs. The samples were drawn from two sources: the first 160 participants of the ongoing ImmuneRACE study, and 1,254 subjects contributed by 6 global collaborators. The repertoires were released in a freely available public database intended as a resource for research on the immune response to SARS-CoV-2. HLA class I and class II types, where available, came from metadata supplied by the sample provider rather than from assay-based typing. Nearly every sample came with metadata listing a de-identified subject ID, COVID-19 status, age in years and sex.

Including cysteine and phenylalanine, the CDR3 has 15 amino acids. Only CDR3 DNA remains: 45 bases, in frame from the first base. In the germline V gene (reference sequence), CDR1 corresponds to MNHNY and CDR2 to SVGAGI. At the junction V is shortened by 6 bases and J by 2 bases; bases outside the gene matches: 7. Points the paper makes about the study in general: Clinical and demographic metadata were provided uncurated, with the amount varying by source and participant.

This sequence uses TRBV6-6 and TRBJ1-5; TRBD1 fits 7 bases in the junction. The clonotype comes from a woman aged 25 to 39 with COVID-19, enrolled during active disease. The sample comprised peripheral blood. The DNA is as follows: TGTGCCAGCAGACCCAGGGGGACGGGCAATCAGCCCCAGCATTTT. The translation is CASRPRGTGNQPQHF.